The 22 T cell receptor beta chains in this list originate from one sample, sequenced in a study of blood T cell repertoires in COVID-19. Profiling relied on immunoSEQ multiplex PCR, and the TCRdb table lists in-frame clones only, not all of them. The sample contains approximately 220,000 clones, 90% of which appear only once. Sequencing was performed on PBMCs or T cells enriched from blood (not recorded which). These receptors all come from a man aged 30 to 45 who had been exposed to COVID-19.

V gene TRBV16 combines with J gene TRBJ1-4; TRBD1 matches at 7 bases. The CDR3 has 15 residues. V dropped 4 bases and J dropped 0; count of bases not matched to a gene: 2. The germline V gene has CDR1 KGHSY and CDR2 FQNENV. In DNA, the CDR3 is TGTGCCAGCAGCCCCCAGGGGGCAACTAATGAAAAACTGTTTTTT. This encodes CASSPQGATNEKLFF.

This clone has just one count. V usage is TRBV5-1 and J usage is TRBJ2-1, with 9 bases fitting TRBD2. Trimming removed 4 bases from V and 9 bases from J; junction bases left unmatched: 14. The V gene's germline CDR1 is SGHRS and CDR2 YFSETQ. The CDR3 spans 16 residues. The CDR3 DNA is TGCGCCAGCAGCCCCACCTCGGGCGGGGGGGCGAGTGAGCAGTTCTTC. Its protein product is CASSPTSGGGASEQFF.

The rearrangement links TRBV7-8 to TRBJ1-1; the D is unclear. The germline gives CDR1 SGHVS, CDR2 FQNEAQ. The V gene lost 6 bases and the J gene lost 1 base, with 9 bases spanning the gap. The CDR3 has 13 amino acids. Here the CDR3 reads CASRAAGNTEAFF. CDR3 DNA sequence: TGTGCCAGCAGAGCCGCTGGGAACACTGAAGCTTTCTTT. The full variable domain, with the rest looked up from reference TRBV7-8 and TRBJ1-1, is GAGVSQSPRYKVAKRGQDVALRCDPISGHVSLFWYQQALGQGPEFLTYFQNEAQLDKSGLPSDRFFAERPEGSVSTLKIQRTQQEDSAVYLCASRAAGNTEAFFGQGTRLTVV.

The V call is TRBV6-6, the J call TRBJ2-3; 7 nucleotides agree with TRBD2. J lost 2 bases, V lost 2 bases, and 4 bases had no gene match. Germline-derived CDR1 and CDR2 are MNHNY and SVGAGI (reference sequence). The CDR3 covers 15 residues. The CDR3, as DNA: TGTGCCAGCAGTTACCGGGGGGACTACACAGATACGCAGTATTTT. Residues: CASSYRGDYTDTQYF.

The V and J genes are TRBV5-1 and TRBJ2-7, with a weak D call TRBD2 (5 bases). V shed 3 bases and J shed 5 bases, with 18 bases lying between them. Germline V gene lookup returns CDR1 SGHRS and CDR2 YFSETQ. There are 15 residues in the CDR3. The CDR3: CASSSTMSPGDEQYF. CDR3 nucleotide sequence: TGCGCCAGCAGCTCGACAATGTCCCCCGGGGACGAGCAGTACTTC. The whole variable domain, filled in from reference TRBV5-1 and TRBJ2-7, reads KAGVTQTPRYLIKTRGQQVTLSCSPISGHRSVSWYQQTPGQGLQFLFEYFSETQRNKGNFPGRFSGRQFSNSRSEMNVSTLELGDSALYLCASSSTMSPGDEQYFGPGTRLTVT.

The DNA of the CDR3 is TGCGCCAGCAGGGACAGGGTGTACGAGCAGTACTTC. This translates into CASRDRVYEQYF. The chain recombines TRBV5-1 with TRBJ2-7; 8 positions match TRBD1. Per germline, CDR1 SGHRS and CDR2 YFSETQ. V was clipped by 5 bases and J by 4 bases; unmatched bases: 2. The CDR3 spans 12 residues. Full variable domain (outside the CDR3, taken from reference TRBV5-1 and TRBJ2-7): KAGVTQTPRYLIKTRGQQVTLSCSPISGHRSVSWYQQTPGQGLQFLFEYFSETQRNKGNFPGRFSGRQFSNSRSEMNVSTLELGDSALYLCASRDRVYEQYFGPGTRLTVT.

The CDR3 protein is CASSYWRGSSYEQYF. The CDR3 DNA sequence: TGTGCCAGCAGTTATTGGCGGGGTTCGTCCTACGAGCAGTACTTC. The V and J genes are TRBV6-5 and TRBJ2-7; possible D gene TRBD2, 6 bases. CDR1 and CDR2 from the germline V gene are MNHEY and SVGAGI. There are 15 residues in the CDR3. V dropped 3 bases and J dropped 1 base, with 13 bases sitting between them.

The chain is built from TRBV7-3 and TRBJ2-2; possible D gene TRBD1, 5 bases. The germline V gene encodes CDR1 SGHTA and CDR2 FQGTGA. Trimming took off 5 bases at V and 1 base at J, with 14 bases between the two ends. CDR3 size: 16 residues. The CDR3 sequence: CASSPGGHMNTGELFF. CDR3 DNA: TGTGCCAGCAGCCCAGGCGGACACATGAACACCGGGGAGCTGTTTTTT.

This chain links TRBV5-5 with TRBJ2-3, with D unclear. V was shortened by 6 bases and J by 1 base, with 12 bases between the two germline ends. The CDR3 extends over 14 amino acids. CDR1 SGHKS and CDR2 YYEKEE come from the germline V gene (reference sequence). In DNA, the CDR3 is TGTGCCAGCACCGTGGTCCTAGGCACAGATACGCAGTATTTT. Its translation is CASTVVLGTDTQYF.

This sequence joins TRBV5-1 and TRBJ1-1, with TRBD1 identical over 9 bases. The CDR3 runs 17 residues. V gave up 0 bases and J gave up 2 bases; unmatched junction bases: 8. Germline CDR1 SGHRS, CDR2 YFSETQ. CDR3 residues: CASSLEGQGVRNTEAFF. CDR3 DNA: TGCGCCAGCAGCTTGGAGGGACAGGGAGTAAGAAACACTGAAGCTTTCTTT.

The chain couples TRBV6-5 to TRBJ1-2; a weak D match, TRBD1 (6 bases). Germline CDR1 and CDR2: MNHEY and SVGAGI. V gave up 2 bases and J gave up 8 bases, with 18 bases separating them. The length of the CDR3 is 15 residues. CDR3 loop: CASSYGTGFRGGYTF. As DNA, the CDR3 is TGTGCCAGCAGTTACGGCACAGGGTTCCGGGGCGGCTACACCTTC.

The gene calls are TRBV21-1 and TRBJ2-3; TRBD2 is the table's D call, not checked against the DNA. TRBV21-1 is listed as a pseudogene. The CDR3 extends over 14 amino acids. The CDR3 DNA reads as TGTGCCAGAGGACTAGCGGGGTGCACAGATACGCAGTATTTT. It is translated as CARGLAGCTDTQYF.

There are a few counts of this clone. The rearrangement uses TRBV18 and TRBJ2-2; maybe TRBD1 (5 bases). V was pared by 4 bases and J by 1 base, with 10 bases between. This CDR3 contains 15 residues. The germline V gene has CDR1 KGHSH and CDR2 LQKENI. The CDR3 is CASSHTTGNTGELFF. CDR3 in DNA: TGTGCCAGCTCACACACAACAGGGAACACCGGGGAGCTGTTTTTT.

This clone was observed a single time. The V gene is TRBV10-3, the J gene TRBJ1-2; 9 nucleotides agree with TRBD1. Germline V gene data show CDR1 as ENHRY and CDR2 as SYGVKD. The CDR3 length is 15 residues. Trimming took 2 bases from V and 6 from J; bases not matched to a gene: 7. In nucleotides, the CDR3 is TGTGCCATCAGTGAGCCGGACAGGGGTATCAATGGCTACACCTTC. It translates to CAISEPDRGINGYTF.

The rearrangement joins TRBV4-1 to TRBJ1-1; 7 positions agree with TRBD1. This CDR3 contains 16 residues. The V segment lost 1 base and the J segment 5 bases; nucleotides outside the gene matches: 10. Germline V gene lookup returns CDR1 MGHRA and CDR2 YSYEKL. The CDR3 nucleotides read TGCGCCAGCAGCCAAGCAGCCGTCAGGGGGGCGACTGAAGCTTTCTTT. Protein sequence: CASSQAAVRGATEAFF.

The chain recombines TRBV19 with TRBJ2-3; tentatively, D is TRBD1 (5 bases). V dropped 3 bases and J dropped 2 bases, with 12 bases sitting between them. This CDR3 has 15 amino acids. Germline V gives CDR1 LNHDA, CDR2 SQIVND (reference sequence). For the CDR3, the DNA is TGTGCCAGTAGTATGGACATATTGACCACAGATACGCAGTATTTT. Protein: CASSMDILTTDTQYF.

In its sample, this clone was seen once. This CDR3 is also generated by other DNA sequences in the sample. The chain combines TRBV6-5 with TRBJ1-2, with 9 bases identical to TRBD1. CDR3 length: 11 amino acids. The germline CDR1 and CDR2 sequences are MNHEY and SVGAGI. With 6 bases clipped from V and 7 bases from J, the junction kept 0 bases outside the gene matches. The CDR3 nucleotides read TGTGCCAGCAGGACAGGGGGTGGCTACACCTTC. It yields the protein CASRTGGGYTF.

V gene TRBV4-2 combines with J gene TRBJ2-3; 15 nucleotides agree with TRBD2. The V segment lost 5 bases and the J segment 4 bases; nucleotides outside the gene matches: 13. Per germline, CDR1 LGHNA and CDR2 YNFKEQ. The CDR3 totals 19 residues. The CDR3 sequence is CASSIGLAGGPGLADTQYF. For the CDR3, the DNA is TGTGCCAGCAGCATCGGACTAGCGGGGGGGCCTGGGTTGGCAGATACGCAGTATTTT.

The chain links TRBV7-7 to TRBJ2-7; the D is unclear. The CDR3 totals 13 residues. The germline V gene has CDR1 SSHAT and CDR2 FNYEAQ (reference sequence). Trimming removed 1 base from V and 6 bases from J, with 10 bases in between. CDR3 coding DNA: TGTGCCAGCAGCTTAGATCGTGGCTCCGAGCAGTACTTC. This gives the protein CASSLDRGSEQYF.

The chain combines TRBV12-3 or TRBV12-4 with TRBJ2-5, with D tentatively TRBD1 (6 bases). V was pared by 5 bases and J by 1 base, with 8 bases between. The CDR3 has 13 residues. The chain's CDR3 is CASSRQAQETQYF. In DNA, the CDR3 is TGTGCCAGCAGTAGACAGGCCCAAGAGACCCAGTACTTC.

The chain recombines TRBV19 with TRBJ2-7; D possibly corresponds to TRBD1 (6 bases). Trimming shortened V by 6 bases and J by 3 bases, and 15 bases separated the two germline ends. CDR3 length equals 14 residues. Germline-derived CDR1 and CDR2 are LNHDA and SQIVND (reference sequence). Written as DNA, the CDR3 is TGTGCCAGTAGCCCCGGACAGCCGATCTACGAGCAGTACTTC. Its translation is CASSPGQPIYEQYF.

The rearrangement links TRBV6-1 to TRBJ1-2; no firm D call. Germline lookup yields CDR1 MNHNS and CDR2 SASEGT. Trimming stripped 1 base from V and 5 bases from J, with 14 bases between. This CDR3 has 15 residues. CDR3 DNA: TGTGCCAGCAGTGAAGGGGCAGGTCGAAGGTATGGCTACACCTTC. Its protein product is CASSEGAGRRYGYTF.